Included here is one T cell receptor (beta chain) sequence, with context. Its target is not known. V was trimmed by 4 bases and J by 8 bases, leaving 15 bases between them. CDR1 SGHRS and CDR2 YFSETQ come from the germline V gene. The CDR3 loop spans 14 amino acids. TCRdb called the reads again in MiXCR, with one record for every CDR3 protein. The sample lists some 560,000 distinct CDR3 sequences; 35% to 50% were seen once. The entry originates in a study of T cell repertoires in cytomegalovirus infection. Study as a whole: Researchers turned to recently identified HLA-C-restricted CMV epitopes as well as well-studied HLA-B-restricted ones. Public TCR beta signatures marked donors with CMV infection and the matching HLA. Findings and caveats of the study: The cumulative frequency of public TCR beta families identified carriers of CMV plus the relevant HLA. Dominating the ex vivo response were TCR beta clonotypes that were CMV-specific and HLA-C-restricted.

The clonotype originates from a human donor in good health (CMV status not recorded). Some clones in this sample may be carry-over from other donors' samples. Here the sequenced sample was cultured PBMCs, taken from culture after CMV antigen stimulation. V usage is TRBV5-1 and J usage is TRBJ1-4; TRBD1 is a possible D gene (5 bases). DNA of the CDR3: TGCGCCAGCAGCCCGGGGGGATCTGGAGAAAAACTGTTTTTT. Its protein product is CASSPGGSGEKLFF.